The TCR beta chain under discussion was sequenced for a study of blood T cell repertoires in COVID-19. This table comes from immunoSEQ multiplex PCR, and its TCRdb copy is limited to in-frame clones, with some not included. The top ten clones hold 7% to 10% of a sample with around 140,000 clones, around 86% of them seen once. This clone was seen only once. The TCR originated in a human donor in a cohort sampled during active COVID-19. Sequenced material: peripheral blood.

The chain's CDR3 is CASSLVPVDKKYF. The CDR3 DNA is TGTGCCAGCAGCTTAGTTCCCGTGGACAAAAAGTACTTC. The genes are TRBV7-8 and TRBJ2-5, with D possibly matching TRBD1 (5 bases). Germline CDR1 SGHVS, CDR2 FQNEAQ. With 1 base removed from V and 12 bases from J, the gap between germline ends came to 15 bases. The CDR3 runs to 13 residues.